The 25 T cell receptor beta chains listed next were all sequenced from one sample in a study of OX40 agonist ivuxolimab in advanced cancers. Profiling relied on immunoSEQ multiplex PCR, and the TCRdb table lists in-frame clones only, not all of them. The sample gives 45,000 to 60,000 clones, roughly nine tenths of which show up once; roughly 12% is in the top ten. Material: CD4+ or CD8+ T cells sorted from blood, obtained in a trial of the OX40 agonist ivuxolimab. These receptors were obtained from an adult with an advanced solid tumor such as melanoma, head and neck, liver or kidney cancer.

The CDR3 protein is CASSAQQGAYTEAFF. In DNA, the CDR3 is TGTGCCAGCAGCGCTCAGCAGGGGGCTTACACTGAAGCTTTCTTT. This rearrangement joins TRBV7-2 to TRBJ1-1; 8 bases are shared with TRBD1. Germline values: CDR1 SGHTA, CDR2 FQGNSA. The CDR3 runs to 15 residues. Trimming removed 5 bases from V and 3 bases from J; junction bases left unmatched: 8.

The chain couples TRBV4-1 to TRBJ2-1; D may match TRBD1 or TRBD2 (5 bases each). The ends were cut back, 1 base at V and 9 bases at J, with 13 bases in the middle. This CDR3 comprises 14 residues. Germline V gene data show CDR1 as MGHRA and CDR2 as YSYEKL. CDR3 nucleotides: TGCGCCAGCAGCCAAGCCCCTACGGGGACTGAGCAGTTCTTC. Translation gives CASSQAPTGTEQFF.

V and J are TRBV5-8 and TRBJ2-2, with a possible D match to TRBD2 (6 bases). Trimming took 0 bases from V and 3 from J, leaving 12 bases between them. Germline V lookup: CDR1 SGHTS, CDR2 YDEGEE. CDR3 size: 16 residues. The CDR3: CASSLGLSGDTGELFF. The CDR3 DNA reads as TGTGCCAGCAGCTTGGGACTTTCGGGAGACACCGGGGAGCTGTTTTTT.

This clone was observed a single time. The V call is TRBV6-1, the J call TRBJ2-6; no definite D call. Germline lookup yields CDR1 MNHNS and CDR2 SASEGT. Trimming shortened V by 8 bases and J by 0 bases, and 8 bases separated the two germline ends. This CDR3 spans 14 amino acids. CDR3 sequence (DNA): TGTGCCAGCGCGCGCAGCTCTGGGGCCAACGTCCTGACTTTC. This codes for CASARSSGANVLTF.

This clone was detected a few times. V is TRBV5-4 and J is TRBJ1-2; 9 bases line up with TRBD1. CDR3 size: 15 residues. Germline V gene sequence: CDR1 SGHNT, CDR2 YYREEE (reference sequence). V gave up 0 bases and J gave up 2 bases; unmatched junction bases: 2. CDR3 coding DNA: TGTGCCAGCAGCTTGGGGGACAGGGAGAACTATGGCTACACCTTC. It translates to CASSLGDRENYGYTF.

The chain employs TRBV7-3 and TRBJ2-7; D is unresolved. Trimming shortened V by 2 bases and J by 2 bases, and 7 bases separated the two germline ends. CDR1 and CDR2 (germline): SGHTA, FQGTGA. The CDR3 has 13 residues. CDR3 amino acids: CASSLVQTYEQYF. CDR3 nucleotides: TGTGCCAGCAGCTTAGTGCAGACCTACGAGCAGTACTTC. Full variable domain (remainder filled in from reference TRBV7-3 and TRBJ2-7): GAGVSQTPSNKVTEKGKYVELRCDPISGHTALYWYRQSLGQGPEFLIYFQGTGAADDSGLPNDRFFAVRPEGSVSTLKIQRTERGDSAVYLCASSLVQTYEQYFGPGTRLTVT.

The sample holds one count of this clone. The CDR3 sequence: CASSFGQGGYNEQFF. Written as DNA, the CDR3 is TGTGCCAGCAGCTTCGGGCAGGGCGGGTACAATGAGCAGTTCTTC. The rearrangement joins TRBV5-4 to TRBJ2-1; D tentatively reads TRBD1 or TRBD2 (5 bases each). The CDR3 extends over 15 amino acids. Looked up from germline, CDR1 is SGHNT and CDR2 is YYREEE (reference sequence). V was pared by 2 bases and J by 4 bases, with 13 bases between.

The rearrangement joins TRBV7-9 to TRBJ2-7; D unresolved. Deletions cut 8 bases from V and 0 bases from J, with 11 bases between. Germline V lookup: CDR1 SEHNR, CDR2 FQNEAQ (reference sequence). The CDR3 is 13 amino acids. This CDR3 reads CASAPLSSYEQYF. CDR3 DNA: TGTGCCAGCGCACCGTTGAGCTCCTACGAGCAGTACTTC.

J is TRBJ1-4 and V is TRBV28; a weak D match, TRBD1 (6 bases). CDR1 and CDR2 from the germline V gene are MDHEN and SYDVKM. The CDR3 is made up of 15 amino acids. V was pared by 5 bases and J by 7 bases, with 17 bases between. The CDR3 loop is CASSLSGAAGEKLFF. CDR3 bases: TGTGCCAGCAGTCTCTCAGGGGCAGCGGGTGAAAAACTGTTTTTT.

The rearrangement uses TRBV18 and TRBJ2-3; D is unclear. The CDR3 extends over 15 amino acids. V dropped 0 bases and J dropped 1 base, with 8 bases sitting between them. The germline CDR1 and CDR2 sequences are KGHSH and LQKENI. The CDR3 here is CASSPPIEGTDTQYF. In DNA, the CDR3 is TGTGCCAGCTCACCACCAATAGAGGGCACAGATACGCAGTATTTT.

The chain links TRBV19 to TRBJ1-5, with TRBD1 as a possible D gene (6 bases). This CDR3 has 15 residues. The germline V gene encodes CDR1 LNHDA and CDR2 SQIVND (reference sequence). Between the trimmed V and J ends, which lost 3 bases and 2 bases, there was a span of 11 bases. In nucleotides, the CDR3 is TGTGCCAGTAGTATCGGCAGGGGTCGCAATCAGCCCCAGCATTTT. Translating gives CASSIGRGRNQPQHF. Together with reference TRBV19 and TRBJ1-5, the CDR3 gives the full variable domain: DGGITQSPKYLFRKEGQNVTLSCEQNLNHDAMYWYRQDPGQGLRLIYYSQIVNDFQKGDIAEGYSVSREKKESFPLTVTSAQKNPTAFYLCASSIGRGRNQPQHFGDGTRLSIL.

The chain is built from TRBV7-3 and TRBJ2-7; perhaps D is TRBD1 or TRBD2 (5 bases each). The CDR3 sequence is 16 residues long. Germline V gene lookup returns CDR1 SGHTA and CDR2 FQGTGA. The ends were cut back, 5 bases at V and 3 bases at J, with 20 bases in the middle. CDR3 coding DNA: TGTGCCAGCAGCGTATCGTCCGGGACGGTCCTCTACGAGCAGTACTTC. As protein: CASSVSSGTVLYEQYF.

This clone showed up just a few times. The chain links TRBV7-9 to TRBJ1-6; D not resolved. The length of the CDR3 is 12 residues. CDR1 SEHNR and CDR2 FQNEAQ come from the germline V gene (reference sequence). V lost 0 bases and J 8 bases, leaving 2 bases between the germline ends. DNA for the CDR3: TGTGCCAGCAGCTTAGCGGATTCACCCCTCCACTTT. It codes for CASSLADSPLHF.

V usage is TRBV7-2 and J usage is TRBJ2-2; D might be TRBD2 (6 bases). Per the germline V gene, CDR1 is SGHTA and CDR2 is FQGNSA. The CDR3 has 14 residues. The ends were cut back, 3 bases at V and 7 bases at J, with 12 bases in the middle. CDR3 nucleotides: TGTGCCAGCAGCTTTACACGGGGAGGCGGGGAGCTGTTTTTT. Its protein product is CASSFTRGGGELFF.

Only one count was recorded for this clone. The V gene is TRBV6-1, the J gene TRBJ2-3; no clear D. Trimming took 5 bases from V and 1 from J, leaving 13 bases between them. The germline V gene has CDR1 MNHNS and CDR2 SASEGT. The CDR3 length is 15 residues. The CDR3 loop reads CASSTGPDRTDTQYF. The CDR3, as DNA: TGTGCCAGCAGTACCGGGCCCGACCGCACAGATACGCAGTATTTT.

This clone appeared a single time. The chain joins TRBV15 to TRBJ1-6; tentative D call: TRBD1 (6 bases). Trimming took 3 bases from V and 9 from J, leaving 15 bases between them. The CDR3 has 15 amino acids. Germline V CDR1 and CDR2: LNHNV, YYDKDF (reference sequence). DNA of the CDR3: TGTGCCACCAGCAGTTCAGGGGTTATAAGTTCACCCCTCCACTTT. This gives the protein CATSSSGVISSPLHF.

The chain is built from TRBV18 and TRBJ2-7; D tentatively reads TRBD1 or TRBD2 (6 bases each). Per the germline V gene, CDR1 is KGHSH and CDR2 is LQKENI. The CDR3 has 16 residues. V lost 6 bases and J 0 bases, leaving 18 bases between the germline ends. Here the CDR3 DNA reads TGTGCCAGCTCGCCCATAAGGGGGAGGACCTCCTACGAGCAGTACTTC. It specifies CASSPIRGRTSYEQYF.

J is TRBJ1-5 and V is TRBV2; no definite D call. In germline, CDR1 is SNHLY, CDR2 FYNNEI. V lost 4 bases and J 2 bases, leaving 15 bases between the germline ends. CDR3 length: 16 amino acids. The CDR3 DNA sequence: TGTGCCAGCAGTGGTTCTACTGGGTTGGGCAATCAGCCCCAGCATTTT. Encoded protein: CASSGSTGLGNQPQHF.

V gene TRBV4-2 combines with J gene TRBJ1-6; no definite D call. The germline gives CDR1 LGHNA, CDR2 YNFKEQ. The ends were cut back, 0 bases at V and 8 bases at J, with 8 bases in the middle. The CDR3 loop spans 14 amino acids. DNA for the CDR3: TGTGCCAGCAGCCAAGAAGGCGGGTATTCACCCCTCCACTTT. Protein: CASSQEGGYSPLHF.

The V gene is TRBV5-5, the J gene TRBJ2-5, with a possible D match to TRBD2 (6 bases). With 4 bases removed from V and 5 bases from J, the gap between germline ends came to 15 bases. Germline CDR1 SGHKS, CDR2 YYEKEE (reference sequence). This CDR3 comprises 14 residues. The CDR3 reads CASSTPTREETQYF. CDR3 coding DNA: TGTGCCAGCAGCACTCCGACTCGGGAGGAGACCCAGTACTTC.

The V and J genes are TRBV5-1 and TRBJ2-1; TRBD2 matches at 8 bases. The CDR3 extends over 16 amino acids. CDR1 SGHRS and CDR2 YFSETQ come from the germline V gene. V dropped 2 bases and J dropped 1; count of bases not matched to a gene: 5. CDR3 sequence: CASSFQSGSSYNEQFF. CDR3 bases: TGCGCCAGCAGCTTCCAAAGCGGGAGTTCCTACAATGAGCAGTTCTTC.

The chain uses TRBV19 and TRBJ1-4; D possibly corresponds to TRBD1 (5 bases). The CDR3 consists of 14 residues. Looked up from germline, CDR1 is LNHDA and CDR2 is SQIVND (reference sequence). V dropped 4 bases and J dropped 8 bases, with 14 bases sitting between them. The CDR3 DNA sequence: TGTGCCAGTAGTACGGGGCCGGCGGACGAAAAACTGTTTTTT. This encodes CASSTGPADEKLFF.

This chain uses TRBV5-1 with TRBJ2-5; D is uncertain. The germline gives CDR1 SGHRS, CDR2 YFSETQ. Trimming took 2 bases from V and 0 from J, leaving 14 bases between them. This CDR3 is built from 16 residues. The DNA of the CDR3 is TGCGCCAGCAGCTTAAACGAGCAGACGAACCAAGAGACCCAGTACTTC. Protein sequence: CASSLNEQTNQETQYF. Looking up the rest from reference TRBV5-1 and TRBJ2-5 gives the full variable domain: KAGVTQTPRYLIKTRGQQVTLSCSPISGHRSVSWYQQTPGQGLQFLFEYFSETQRNKGNFPGRFSGRQFSNSRSEMNVSTLELGDSALYLCASSLNEQTNQETQYFGPGTRLLVL.

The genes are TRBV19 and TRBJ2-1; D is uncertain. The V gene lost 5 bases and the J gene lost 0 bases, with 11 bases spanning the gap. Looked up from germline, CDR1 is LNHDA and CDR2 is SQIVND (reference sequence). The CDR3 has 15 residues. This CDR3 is CASSATASSYNEQFF. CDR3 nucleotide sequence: TGTGCCAGTAGTGCGACTGCCAGCTCCTACAATGAGCAGTTCTTC.

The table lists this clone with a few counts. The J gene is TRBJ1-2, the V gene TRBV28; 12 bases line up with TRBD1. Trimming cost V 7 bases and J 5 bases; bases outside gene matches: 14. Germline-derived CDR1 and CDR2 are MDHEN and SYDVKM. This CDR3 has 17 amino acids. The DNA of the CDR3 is TGTGCCAGCACCCAAACCGGGACAGGGGGCCCCCATTATGGCTACACCTTC. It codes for CASTQTGTGGPHYGYTF.